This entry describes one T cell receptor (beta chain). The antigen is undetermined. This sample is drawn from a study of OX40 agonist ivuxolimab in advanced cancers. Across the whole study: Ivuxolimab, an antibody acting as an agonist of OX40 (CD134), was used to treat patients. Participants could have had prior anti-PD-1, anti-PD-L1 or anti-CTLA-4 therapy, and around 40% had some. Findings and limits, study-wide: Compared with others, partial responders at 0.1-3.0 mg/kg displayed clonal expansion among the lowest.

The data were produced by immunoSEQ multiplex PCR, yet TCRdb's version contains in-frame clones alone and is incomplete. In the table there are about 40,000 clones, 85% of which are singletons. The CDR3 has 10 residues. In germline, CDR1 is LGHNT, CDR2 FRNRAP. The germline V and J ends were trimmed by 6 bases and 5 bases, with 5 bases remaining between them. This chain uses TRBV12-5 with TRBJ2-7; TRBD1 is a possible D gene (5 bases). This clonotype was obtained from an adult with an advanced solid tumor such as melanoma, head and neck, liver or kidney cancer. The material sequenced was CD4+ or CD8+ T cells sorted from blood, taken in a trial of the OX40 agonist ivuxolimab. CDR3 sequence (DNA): TGTGCTAGTGGAGGGGACGAGCAGTACTTC. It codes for CASGGDEQYF.